The source of this TCR beta chain is a study of cytomegalovirus exposure and HLA in healthy donors. Using immunoSEQ multiplex PCR, the repertoire was profiled, and TCRdb retains in-frame clones only, with some absent. The table has 220,000 or so clones, approximately 90% seen once. The sequenced material came from PBMCs. The clonotype originates from a woman aged 18-30 years in good health and CMV-seronegative.

The CDR3 here is CASSSYSYEQYF. For the CDR3, the DNA is TGTGCCAGCAGCTCCTACTCCTACGAGCAGTACTTC. The chain recombines TRBV7-8 with TRBJ2-7; D is uncertain. Deletions cut 4 bases from V and 0 bases from J, with 4 bases between. There are 12 residues in the CDR3. Germline V CDR1 and CDR2: SGHVS, FQNEAQ.